The T cell receptor beta chain under discussion was sequenced for a study of blood T cell repertoires in COVID-19. Clones were read by immunoSEQ multiplex PCR, and TCRdb kept only the in-frame ones, dropping some. Among about 170,000 clones listed, 84% were seen once. Looked up from germline, CDR1 is MGHRA and CDR2 is YSYEKL. There are 18 residues in the CDR3. Trimming removed 3 bases at V and 2 bases at J, with 19 bases between. Material: peripheral blood. The origin of this receptor is a human donor with acute or convalescent COVID-19. The donor label of this sample is uncertain. The V and J genes are TRBV4-1 and TRBJ1-4, with a possible D match to TRBD1 (6 bases). The chain's CDR3 is CASSQGTGRGMTNEKLFF. The DNA for the CDR3 is TGCGCCAGCAGCCAGGGAACAGGGCGTGGGATGACTAATGAAAAACTGTTTTTT.